This T cell receptor beta chain was documented in a study of OX40 agonist ivuxolimab in advanced cancers. Study details: Participants averaged roughly 57 years of age (range about 23 to 90) and were around 85% male. Prior anti-PD-1, anti-PD-L1 or anti-CTLA-4 therapy did not bar entry, and about 40% had some. Partial responses occurred in Three dose-escalation patients, one with hepatocellular carcinoma and two with cutaneous melanoma.

CDR1 SNHLY and CDR2 FYNNEI come from the germline V gene. The germline V and J ends were trimmed by 4 bases and 2 bases, with 8 bases remaining between them. The CDR3 consists of 13 residues. Using immunoSEQ multiplex PCR, the repertoire was profiled, and TCRdb retains in-frame clones only, with some absent. The sample lists fewer than 40,000 clones; over 65% were seen once. This clonotype originated in an adult with an advanced solid tumor such as melanoma, head and neck, liver or kidney cancer. The sample consisted of CD4+ or CD8+ T cells sorted from blood, taken in a trial of the OX40 agonist ivuxolimab. V usage is TRBV2 and J usage is TRBJ2-5; D is possibly TRBD1 (5 bases). The chain's CDR3 is CASSVNRQETQYF. CDR3 bases: TGTGCCAGCAGTGTGAACAGGCAAGAGACCCAGTACTTC.